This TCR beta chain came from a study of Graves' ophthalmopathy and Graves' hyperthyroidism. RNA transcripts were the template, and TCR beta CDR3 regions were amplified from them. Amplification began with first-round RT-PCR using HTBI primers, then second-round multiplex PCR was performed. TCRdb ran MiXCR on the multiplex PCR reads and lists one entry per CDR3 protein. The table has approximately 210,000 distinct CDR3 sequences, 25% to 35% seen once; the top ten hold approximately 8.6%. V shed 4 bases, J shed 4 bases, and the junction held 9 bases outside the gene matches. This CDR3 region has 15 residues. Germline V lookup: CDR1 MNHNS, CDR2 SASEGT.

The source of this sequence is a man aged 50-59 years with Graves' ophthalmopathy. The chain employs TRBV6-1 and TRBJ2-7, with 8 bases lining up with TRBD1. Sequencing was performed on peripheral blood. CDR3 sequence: CASSGPGTGEYEQYF. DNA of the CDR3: TGTGCCAGCAGTGGACCCGGGACAGGAGAATACGAGCAGTACTTC.